The 19 T cell receptor beta chains given below trace back to one sample, sequenced in a study of T cells in Graves' hyperthyroidism and ophthalmopathy. Amplification yielded TCR beta CDR3 regions, with RNA transcripts as the source. RT-PCR in the first round (using the HTBI primer set) targeted the TCR CDR3. TCRdb analysed the multiplex PCR reads with MiXCR anew, one entry per CDR3 protein. The sample consists of 600,000 to 800,000 distinct CDR3 sequences, just over 35% of them appearing once. The specimen sequenced was blood. Receptors were obtained from a woman aged 40 to 50 with Graves' hyperthyroidism.

The chain couples TRBV2 to TRBJ2-5; 9 bases match TRBD2. The CDR3 sequence is 15 residues long. In germline, CDR1 is SNHLY, CDR2 FYNNEI. V was clipped by 7 bases and J by 3 bases; unmatched bases: 9. As DNA, the CDR3 is TGTGCCAGCACCTTGCTAGCGGGGCTAAAAGAGACCCAGTACTTC. Encoded protein: CASTLLAGLKETQYF.

This chain links TRBV7-8 with TRBJ1-2; no reliable D call. Germline CDR1 and CDR2: SGHVS and FQNEAQ. The CDR3 contains 14 residues. Trimming removed 3 bases at V and 2 bases at J, with 10 bases between. This chain's CDR3 is CASSFSTANYGYTF. The CDR3, as DNA: TGTGCCAGCAGCTTCTCCACGGCGAACTATGGCTACACCTTC. Drawing the rest from reference TRBV7-8 and TRBJ1-2, the complete variable domain is GAGVSQSPRYKVAKRGQDVALRCDPISGHVSLFWYQQALGQGPEFLTYFQNEAQLDKSGLPSDRFFAERPEGSVSTLKIQRTQQEDSAVYLCASSFSTANYGYTFGSGTRLTVV.

As concerns this clonotype: A much larger clone sits a single nucleotide away, making a read error possible. The rearrangement links TRBV20-1 to TRBJ1-6, with D unclear. The CDR3 runs 14 residues. Germline CDR1 is DFQATT and CDR2 is SNEGSKA (reference sequence). This chain's CDR3 is CSASEGSADSPLYF. DNA of the CDR3: TGCAGTGCTAGTGAAGGATCTGCGGATTCACCCCTCTACTTT.

In this sample, this clonotype turned up a few times. The genes are TRBV6-1 and TRBJ1-5, with a weak D call TRBD1 (6 bases). This CDR3 has 16 residues. The V end was cut by 6 bases, the J end by 6 bases, with 21 bases between. The V gene's germline CDR1 is MNHNS and CDR2 SASEGT. DNA for the CDR3: TGTGCCAGCAGAGGAGGGACCGGAGGAGGGGGTCAGCCCCAGCATTTT. Translated, it gives CASRGGTGGGGQPQHF.

This clonotype came up once. J is TRBJ1-5 and V is TRBV2; 8 nucleotides align to TRBD1. Looked up from germline, CDR1 is SNHLY and CDR2 is FYNNEI. This CDR3 comprises 16 residues. The trim removed 9 bases at V and 4 bases at J, leaving 14 bases unmatched. CDR3 protein: CASLGEGTGANQPQHF. The DNA for the CDR3 is TGTGCCAGTCTGGGGGAGGGGACAGGAGCAAATCAGCCCCAGCATTTT.

This clonotype was picked up a small number of times. This rearrangement joins TRBV27 to TRBJ2-7, with D tentatively TRBD1 (5 bases). Germline CDR1 and CDR2: MNHEY and SMNVEV (reference sequence). The length of the CDR3 is 13 residues. The V and J ends lost 5 bases and 5 bases respectively, with 13 bases between them. CDR3 nucleotides: TGTGCCAGCAGTCTAGGGGCTCTGAACGAGCAGTACTTC. Encoded protein: CASSLGALNEQYF.

This clonotype was observed many times. This chain uses TRBV10-2 with TRBJ1-2, with D unresolved. Trimming removed 8 bases from V and 2 bases from J, with 9 bases in between. The CDR3 is made up of 12 amino acids. Looked up from germline, CDR1 is WSHSY and CDR2 is SAAADI. For the CDR3, the DNA is TGCGCCAGCCGCGCAGTGAACTATGGCTACACCTTC. Translating gives CASRAVNYGYTF.

As concerns this clonotype: A single base separates this from a much larger clone, so it may be a read error. The CDR3 is CAISYDRGVRGQYF. As DNA, the CDR3 is TGTGCCATCAGTTACGACCGGGGGGTAAGAGGGCAGTACTTC. This chain connects TRBV6-5 to TRBJ2-7; the match to TRBD2 covers 7 bases. There are 14 residues in the CDR3. The germline CDR1 and CDR2 sequences are MNHEY and SVGAGI.

This chain joins TRBV10-3 and TRBJ1-5, with D perhaps matching TRBD1 (5 bases). V was cut by 2 bases and J by 4 bases, with 12 bases left in between. This CDR3 comprises 15 residues. Germline V lookup: CDR1 ENHRY, CDR2 SYGVKD. CDR3 region: CAISERGAENQPQHF. The CDR3 DNA is TGTGCCATCAGTGAGAGGGGCGCGGAAAATCAGCCCCAGCATTTT.

The rearrangement links TRBV19 to TRBJ1-5, with D possibly being TRBD1 (5 bases). This CDR3 has 14 amino acids. Trimming pared 9 bases from V and 2 bases from J, leaving 14 bases between. Germline loops: CDR1 LNHDA, CDR2 SQIVND (reference sequence). DNA of the CDR3: TGTGCCAGCATTTGGGGGGAAGGCAATCAGCCCCAGCATTTT. It codes for CASIWGEGNQPQHF. Variable domain in full (rest from reference TRBV19 and TRBJ1-5): DGGITQSPKYLFRKEGQNVTLSCEQNLNHDAMYWYRQDPGQGLRLIYYSQIVNDFQKGDIAEGYSVSREKKESFPLTVTSAQKNPTAFYLCASIWGEGNQPQHFGDGTRLSIL.

The rearrangement joins TRBV4-1 to TRBJ2-5; 7 nucleotides align to TRBD1. CDR1 and CDR2 from the germline V gene are MGHRA and YSYEKL. The trim removed 0 bases at V and 5 bases at J, leaving 3 bases unmatched. The CDR3 consists of 14 residues. The DNA of the CDR3 is TGCGCCAGCAGCCAAGAAAGCAGGGGGGAGACCCAGTACTTC. Its translation: CASSQESRGETQYF.

The chain links TRBV12-3 or TRBV12-4 to TRBJ1-1, with D perhaps matching TRBD1 (5 bases). The V gene lost 3 bases and the J gene lost 0 bases, with 14 bases spanning the gap. CDR3 size: 16 residues. The CDR3 sequence is CASSFWDGAMNTEAFF. The CDR3 DNA reads as TGTGCCAGCAGTTTTTGGGATGGGGCAATGAACACTGAAGCTTTCTTT.

This sequence joins TRBV12-3 or TRBV12-4 and TRBJ2-5; no clear D. V lost 10 bases, J lost 5 bases, and 11 bases lay in between. The CDR3 loop spans 11 amino acids. CDR3 DNA sequence: TGTGCCACCAGCACTCACGAGACCCAGTACTTC. Translation: CATSTHETQYF.

This clonotype was counted ten times or more. The rearrangement joins TRBV7-9 to TRBJ1-2, with TRBD1 matching over 10 bases. CDR1 is SEHNR and CDR2 is FQNEAQ in the germline V gene (reference sequence). J lost 5 bases, V lost 8 bases, and 11 bases had no gene match. The CDR3 loop spans 15 amino acids. In nucleotides, the CDR3 is TGTGCCAGCGGATCCCGGGACAGGGGATTATATGGCTACACCTTC. Protein product: CASGSRDRGLYGYTF.

At least ten counts were recorded for this clonotype. The rearrangement links TRBV12-3 or TRBV12-4 to TRBJ1-1; D gene uncertain. Trimming pared 7 bases from V and 1 base from J, leaving 13 bases between. The CDR3 runs to 14 residues. CDR3 DNA sequence: TGTGCCAGCACCGAAACAGAACCGAACACTGAAGCTTTCTTT. Translation: CASTETEPNTEAFF.

A word on this clonotype: The CDR3 does not close with the conserved phenylalanine or tryptophan, likely indicating a read error. The chain combines TRBV12-3 or TRBV12-4 with TRBJ1-2; TRBD1 matches at 7 bases. The CDR3 runs to 13 residues. Losses at the gene ends were 6 bases for V and 5 bases for J; bases not matched to a gene: 6. The CDR3 is CASRVTGRYGYTL. The CDR3 DNA sequence: TGTGCCAGCAGGGTGACAGGGAGGTATGGCTACACCCTC.

This clonotype was seen more than once but under ten times. The chain links TRBV10-3 to TRBJ2-2; 9 bases line up with TRBD1. Per the germline V gene, CDR1 is ENHRY and CDR2 is SYGVKD. After removal of 5 bases from V and 7 bases from J, the junction contained 5 bases not matched to a gene. CDR3 size: 14 residues. In nucleotides, the CDR3 is TGTGCCATCAGTTACCGGGACAGGGACGGGGAGCTGTTTTTT. As protein: CAISYRDRDGELFF.

The CDR3 bases are TGTGCCAGCAGTGATTGGACAGGGGGTAGCGGTAACACTGAAGCTTTCTTT. It yields the protein CASSDWTGGSGNTEAFF. The chain recombines TRBV25-1 with TRBJ1-1, with TRBD1 matching 10 bases. The CDR3 runs to 17 residues. J was trimmed by 2 bases and V by 3 bases; bases with no gene match: 9. From germline, CDR1 is MGHDK and CDR2 SYGVNS.

This clonotype was counted many times. The V gene is TRBV7-8, the J gene TRBJ2-7; possibly TRBD1 for D (5 bases). The CDR3 contains 14 residues. Germline V gene data show CDR1 as SGHVS and CDR2 as FQNEAQ. V lost 4 bases and J 2 bases, leaving 12 bases between the germline ends. The CDR3 nucleotides read TGTGCCAGCAGCTCCACAGGTCTCCCCTACGAGCAGTACTTC. As protein: CASSSTGLPYEQYF.